This T cell receptor (beta chain) was identified in a study of T cell clonality in common variable immunodeficiency. Points from the study as a whole: Repertoire-complication correlations in CVID were limited by patient heterogeneity. CVID subjects showed higher TCRbeta clonality than healthy controls.

This clone was counted between two and nine times. What it binds is not known. The missing CDR3 end, 3 residues past where the read stops, is filled in from the germline J gene. Germline assignment: CDR1 GTSNPN and CDR2 SVGIG (reference sequence). The CDR3 is 11 residues long. TCRdb's table, derived via immunoSEQ multiplex PCR, lists solely in-frame clones and lacks some. Listed for the sample are under 45,000 clones, none seen a single time. Source material: peripheral blood mononuclear cells. The V call is TRBV30, the J call TRBJ1-2, with a weak D call TRBD1 (6 bases). The receptor's source is a person between 18 and 75 years old in good health. The CDR3 here is CAYSQGIGYTF. The CDR3 bases that were read are TGTGCCTACTCTCAGGGGATCGGC.